Shown below are 28 T cell receptor beta chains from a single sample sequenced in a study of T cells in Graves' hyperthyroidism and ophthalmopathy. Using RNA transcripts as the source, TCR beta CDR3 regions were amplified. First-round RT-PCR with HTBI primers amplified the TCR CDR3 region. TCRdb re-called the multiplex PCR reads through MiXCR, storing one row per CDR3 protein. Among 400,000 or so distinct CDR3 sequences, around an eighth were seen once, and the ten largest hold 28%. Source material: blood. Receptor source: a man aged 45-65 years with Graves' ophthalmopathy.

This clonotype was counted at least ten times. The chain uses TRBV3-1 and TRBJ2-3; D not resolved. CDR3 length: 13 amino acids. CDR1 and CDR2 (germline): LGHDT, YNNKEL (reference sequence). V lost 1 base, J lost 4 bases, and 6 bases lay in between. In DNA form, the CDR3 reads TGTGCCAGCAGCCAAGTCCGGGCAGATACGCAGTATTTT. Translating gives CASSQVRADTQYF.

The table lists this clonotype with many counts. The chain combines TRBV27 with TRBJ2-7; D may match TRBD1 or TRBD2 (5 bases each). The CDR3 has 15 amino acids. Germline-derived CDR1 and CDR2 are MNHEY and SMNVEV (reference sequence). Trimming removed 8 bases at V and 6 bases at J, with 23 bases between. The CDR3 DNA follows: TGTGCCAGCGCAAGGCAGGGACCCACATCTCTCGAGCAGTACTTC. Translated, it gives CASARQGPTSLEQYF.

This clonotype was counted between two and nine times. V usage is TRBV6-5 and J usage is TRBJ2-5; either TRBD1 or TRBD2 may fit D (5 bases each). Germline CDR1 reads MNHEY; CDR2 reads SVGAGI. V was clipped by 0 bases and J by 5 bases, with 16 bases between them. CDR3 length equals 16 residues. The CDR3 nucleotides are TGTGCCAGCAGTTACTCGCCAGGGTTAGGGAGTGAGACCCAGTACTTC. Translation gives CASSYSPGLGSETQYF.

This clonotype has a count of ten or more. V usage is TRBV20-1 and J usage is TRBJ2-1; D remains ambiguous. Germline V CDR1 and CDR2: DFQATT, SNEGSKA (reference sequence). Deletions cut 0 bases from V and 8 bases from J, with 14 bases between. The CDR3 covers 14 residues. The CDR3 here is CSAREPSARDEQFF. CDR3 DNA sequence: TGCAGTGCTAGAGAACCCAGTGCTAGGGATGAGCAGTTCTTC.

This clonotype was seen ten or more times. The chain carries TRBV15 and TRBJ2-3; 13 bases match TRBD2. Germline CDR1 LNHNV, CDR2 YYDKDF (reference sequence). J gave up 6 bases and V 4 bases, and 7 bases lay outside the gene matches. CDR3 length: 16 amino acids. The chain's CDR3 is CATSTSGLAGRDTQYF. CDR3 sequence (DNA): TGTGCCACCAGCACTTCGGGACTAGCGGGACGGGATACGCAGTATTTT.

This clonotype was observed many times. The chain combines TRBV18 with TRBJ2-1, with 7 nucleotides matching TRBD2. This CDR3 has 15 residues. J gave up 10 bases and V 7 bases, and 16 bases lay outside the gene matches. Germline V gene sequence: CDR1 KGHSH, CDR2 LQKENI. CDR3 DNA: TGTGCCAGCTTCAAGGATGCGCGGGAGATACAGGAGCAGTTCTTC. Translating it yields CASFKDAREIQEQFF. Looking up the rest from reference TRBV18 and TRBJ2-1 gives the full variable domain: NAGVMQNPRHLVRRRGQEARLRCSPMKGHSHVYWYRQLPEEGLKFMVYLQKENIIDESGMPKERFSAEFPKEGPSILRIQQVVRGDSAAYFCASFKDAREIQEQFFGPGTRLTVL.

This clonotype was detected a few times. This sequence joins TRBV4-1 and TRBJ1-5, with unresolved D. Germline V gene data show CDR1 as MGHRA and CDR2 as YSYEKL. V was pared by 4 bases and J by 0 bases, with 10 bases between. This CDR3 has 15 residues. The CDR3 sequence is CASSPIGDSNQPQHF. CDR3 nucleotide sequence: TGCGCCAGCAGCCCCATAGGTGATAGCAATCAGCCCCAGCATTTT.

This clonotype was observed many times. The rearrangement joins TRBV5-1 to TRBJ2-3; 14 nucleotides line up with TRBD2. J was trimmed by 3 bases and V by 4 bases; bases with no gene match: 4. This CDR3 has 16 amino acids. CDR1 and CDR2 from the germline V gene are SGHRS and YFSETQ. CDR3 nucleotides: TGCGCCAGCAGCGCCCGACTAGCGGGAGGGACAGATACGCAGTATTTT. As protein: CASSARLAGGTDTQYF.

This clonotype was seen many times. The genes are TRBV12-3 or TRBV12-4 and TRBJ2-1, with 9 bases aligning to TRBD1. CDR3 size: 18 residues. Trimming cost V 7 bases and J 4 bases; bases outside gene matches: 17. CDR3 residues: CASTHGTGMIGRYNEQFF. CDR3 coding DNA: TGTGCCAGCACCCACGGGACAGGGATGATTGGTCGGTACAATGAGCAGTTCTTC.

This clonotype was seen a few times. At one boundary the junction diverges from the germline segment, which might be a read error. The chain recombines TRBV12-3 or TRBV12-4 with TRBJ2-3; 9 bases are a match to TRBD2. The CDR3 covers 15 residues. The CDR3 DNA is TGTGCCGGCAGTCAAGTTGGCGGGAGGGTAGATACGCAGTATTTT. Amino acid sequence: CAGSQVGGRVDTQYF.

CDR3 sequence: CASSAQQLGQETQYF. The CDR3 bases are TGTGCCAGCAGCGCTCAACAGTTGGGGCAAGAGACCCAGTACTTC. This chain joins TRBV14 and TRBJ2-5; D gene unclear. The CDR3 is 15 amino acids. The V and J ends lost 5 bases and 2 bases respectively, with 15 bases between them. Germline lookup yields CDR1 SGHDN and CDR2 FVKESK.

This clonotype was seen repeatedly, ten times or more. The CDR3 sequence: CASSLEAGQGQPQHF. CDR3 sequence (DNA): TGCGCCAGCAGCTTGGAAGCAGGGCAAGGTCAGCCCCAGCATTTT. The chain has TRBV5-1 and TRBJ1-5; D is possibly TRBD1 (5 bases). CDR3 length: 15 residues. Trimming pared 0 bases from V and 6 bases from J, leaving 13 bases between. CDR1 is SGHRS and CDR2 is YFSETQ in the germline V gene.

In this sample, this clonotype turned up many times. V usage is TRBV6-6 and J usage is TRBJ2-7, with no clear D. Trimming pared 1 base from V and 5 bases from J, leaving 12 bases between. This CDR3 contains 14 residues. Germline lookup yields CDR1 MNHNY and CDR2 SVGAGI (reference sequence). The CDR3 DNA is TGTGCCAGCAGTTACTTTCTTGCGGCCCACGAGCAGTACTTC. Translating it yields CASSYFLAAHEQYF.

This clonotype was seen ten or more times. J is TRBJ2-7 and V is TRBV9; 7 nucleotides line up with TRBD2. CDR1 is SGDLS and CDR2 is YYNGEE in the germline V gene. The CDR3 extends over 14 amino acids. J gave up 7 bases and V 0 bases, and 7 bases lay outside the gene matches. This CDR3 reads CASSVVRSGIEQYF. The CDR3 DNA sequence: TGTGCCAGCAGCGTAGTGCGGAGCGGGATTGAGCAGTACTTC.

This clonotype occurred many times. The chain combines TRBV7-8 with TRBJ2-2; TRBD2 matches 8 bases. CDR1 and CDR2 from the germline V gene are SGHVS and FQNEAQ. Trimming cost V 5 bases and J 4 bases; bases outside gene matches: 6. The CDR3 contains 15 residues. The DNA of the CDR3 is TGTGCCAGCAGCCCCACTAGCGGTACCACCGGGGAGCTGTTTTTT. Translation gives CASSPTSGTTGELFF.

In its sample, this clonotype was seen many times. This chain links TRBV6-2 or TRBV6-3 with TRBJ2-7; D is ambiguous. The ends were cut back, 2 bases at V and 4 bases at J, with 6 bases in the middle. Germline CDR1 is MNHEY and CDR2 is SVGEGT. This CDR3 contains 12 residues. DNA of the CDR3: TGTGCCAGCAGTTACCTCGCGTACGAGCAGTACTTC. As protein: CASSYLAYEQYF.

The chain recombines TRBV12-3 or TRBV12-4 with TRBJ2-5, with 7 bases matching TRBD1. CDR3 size: 16 residues. V dropped 5 bases and J dropped 1; count of bases not matched to a gene: 10. As DNA, the CDR3 is TGTGCCAGCAGTCCCCTACACAGGACAGGCCAAGAGACCCAGTACTTC. This sequence encodes CASSPLHRTGQETQYF.

The table lists this clonotype with a few counts. The chain combines TRBV29-1 with TRBJ2-6; unclear D gene. The CDR3 extends over 12 amino acids. Germline V lookup: CDR1 SQVTM, CDR2 ANQGSEA. The V gene lost 2 bases and the J gene lost 3 bases, with 2 bases spanning the gap. The CDR3 DNA reads as TGCAGCGTTGAATTTGGGGCCAACGTCCTGACTTTC. Protein product: CSVEFGANVLTF. The full variable domain, in which reference TRBV29-1 and TRBJ2-6 provide the parts outside the CDR3, is SAVISQKPSRDICQRGTSLTIQCQVDSQVTMMFWYRQQPGQSLTLIATANQGSEATYESGFVIDKFPISRPNLTFSTLTVSNMSPEDSSIYLCSVEFGANVLTFGAGSRLTVL.

This clonotype showed up many times. This rearrangement joins TRBV30 to TRBJ1-1; maybe TRBD1 (6 bases). Germline-derived CDR1 and CDR2 are GTSNPN and SVGIG (reference sequence). This CDR3 spans 14 amino acids. The V gene lost 0 bases and the J gene lost 0 bases, with 8 bases spanning the gap. CDR3 sequence reads: CAWSVGQMNTEAFF. CDR3 bases: TGTGCCTGGAGTGTAGGACAGATGAACACTGAAGCTTTCTTT.

The chain recombines TRBV4-1 with TRBJ2-1, with D perhaps TRBD2 (6 bases). The CDR3 contains 16 residues. The V end was cut by 4 bases, the J end by 0 bases, with 13 bases between. CDR1 is MGHRA and CDR2 is YSYEKL in the germline V gene. In nucleotides, the CDR3 is TGCGCCAGCAGCCGCCTTGGGACTCGCTCCTACAATGAGCAGTTCTTC. This encodes CASSRLGTRSYNEQFF.

This clonotype was recorded many times. CDR3 sequence: CATSYPPGQQGGNEQFF. As DNA, the CDR3 is TGTGCCACCAGCTACCCACCTGGGCAACAGGGTGGAAATGAGCAGTTCTTC. The V and J genes are TRBV24-1 and TRBJ2-1; tentative D call: TRBD1 (6 bases). Trimming removed 7 bases from V and 7 bases from J, with 25 bases in between. The CDR3 has 17 residues. Germline assignment: CDR1 KGHDR and CDR2 SFDVKD.

About this clonotype itself: This may come from a read error, since a much larger clone is one base off. This chain joins TRBV6-5 and TRBJ2-3; no reliable D call. Looked up from germline, CDR1 is MNHEY and CDR2 is SVGAGI. With 2 bases removed from V and 1 base from J, the gap between germline ends came to 10 bases. This CDR3 comprises 15 residues. The CDR3 DNA sequence: TGTGCCAGCAGTTACGCAGGCTCCTGCACAGATACGCAGTATTTT. Residues: CASSYAGSCTDTQYF.

Many counts were recorded for this clonotype. The chain carries TRBV2 and TRBJ2-5; D unclear. This CDR3 is built from 13 residues. V lost 0 bases and J 5 bases, leaving 7 bases between the germline ends. Per the germline V gene, CDR1 is SNHLY and CDR2 is FYNNEI. CDR3 protein: CASSEALQETQYF. CDR3 DNA sequence: TGTGCCAGCAGTGAAGCGCTTCAGGAGACCCAGTACTTC.

The genes are TRBV10-2 and TRBJ2-7, with a possible D match to TRBD1 (6 bases). Trimming left V 4 bases short and J 1 base short, with 14 bases between. CDR1 is WSHSY and CDR2 is SAAADI in the germline V gene. This CDR3 has 15 amino acids. CDR3 nucleotides: TGCGCCAGCAGTGGCCCAGGGGTAGGGTCCTACGAGCAGTACTTC. Its protein is CASSGPGVGSYEQYF.

The chain couples TRBV27 to TRBJ1-3, with no clear D. The V and J ends lost 5 bases and 0 bases respectively, with 14 bases between them. Per germline, CDR1 MNHEY and CDR2 SMNVEV (reference sequence). The CDR3 is 16 residues long. The CDR3 region has the DNA TGTGCCAGCAGTCGGGTGGGCTTAACCTCTGGAAACACCATATATTTT. The encoded protein is CASSRVGLTSGNTIYF.

This clonotype came up a few times. The CDR3 protein is CSVGTRRANSYEQYF. For the CDR3, the DNA is TGCAGCGTTGGGACACGGAGGGCTAACTCCTACGAGCAGTACTTC. This chain uses TRBV29-1 with TRBJ2-7, with D maybe TRBD2 (6 bases). Trimming removed 4 bases at V and 0 bases at J, with 16 bases between. In germline, CDR1 is SQVTM, CDR2 ANQGSEA. The CDR3 consists of 15 residues.

This chain links TRBV29-1 with TRBJ2-7, with a weak D call TRBD2 (5 bases). Trimming cost V 1 base and J 3 bases, with 13 bases left between them. CDR3 size: 14 residues. Germline V gene sequence: CDR1 SQVTM, CDR2 ANQGSEA. The CDR3 DNA follows: TGCAGCGTTGAAGGGGTAGAACTAGGCTACGAGCAGTACTTC. It is translated as CSVEGVELGYEQYF.

This clonotype was seen a handful of times. The gene calls are TRBV9 and TRBJ1-1; D gene ambiguous. CDR3 size: 14 residues. Trimming took off 4 bases at V and 6 bases at J, with 16 bases between the two ends. Germline assignment: CDR1 SGDLS and CDR2 YYNGEE. CDR3 in DNA: TGTGCCAGCAGCCCCCGGGTGGGGAGATCTGAAGCTTTCTTT. Its protein is CASSPRVGRSEAFF.